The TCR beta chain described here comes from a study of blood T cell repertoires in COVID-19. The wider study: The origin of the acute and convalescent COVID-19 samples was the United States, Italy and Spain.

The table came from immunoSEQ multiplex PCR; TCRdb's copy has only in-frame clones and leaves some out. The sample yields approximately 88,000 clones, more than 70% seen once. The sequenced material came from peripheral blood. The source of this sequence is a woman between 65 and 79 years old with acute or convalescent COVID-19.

In DNA form, the CDR3 reads TGTGCCAGTACTCTAGCCTCCGGGGCCGGGGAGCTGTTTTTT. Translation: CASTLASGAGELFF. The chain has TRBV19 and TRBJ2-2, with a weak D call TRBD2 (5 bases). Trimming pared 7 bases from V and 6 bases from J, leaving 15 bases between. Germline CDR1 reads LNHDA; CDR2 reads SQIVND (reference sequence). The CDR3 contains 14 residues.